These 20 T cell receptor beta chains were sequenced from one sample in a study of T cell repertoires in cytomegalovirus infection. TCRdb independently ran MiXCR on the reads; one entry per CDR3 protein. The sample has some 590,000 distinct CDR3 sequences; 40% are singletons. No cognate antigen is known for these TCRs. The input for sequencing was cultured PBMCs, taken from culture after CMV antigen stimulation. These TCRs come from a human donor in good health (CMV status not recorded). Some clones in this sample may be carry-over from other donors' samples.

This clonotype appeared a few times. The CDR3, as DNA: TGTGCCAGCAGCAGACCTGGCAGGGGTGCCACCGGGGAGCTGTTTTTT. It codes for CASSRPGRGATGELFF. The gene calls are TRBV5-6 and TRBJ2-2, with D possibly matching TRBD1 (6 bases). Looked up from germline, CDR1 is SGHDT and CDR2 is YYEEEE. The CDR3 covers 16 residues. Trimming removed 4 bases at V and 4 bases at J, with 17 bases between.

V usage is TRBV7-2 and J usage is TRBJ2-3, with D tentatively TRBD1 (6 bases). The CDR3 extends over 13 amino acids. Trimming pared 6 bases from V and 9 bases from J, leaving 16 bases between. In germline, CDR1 is SGHTA, CDR2 FQGNSA. The CDR3 here is CASSNTGPDTQYF. CDR3 coding DNA: TGTGCCAGCAGTAACACAGGGCCTGACACGCAGTATTTT.

This clonotype was seen a few times. V and J are TRBV11-2 and TRBJ2-2; tentative D call: TRBD2 (7 bases). The V gene's germline CDR1 is SGHAT and CDR2 FQNNGV. The CDR3 is 17 amino acids. With 6 bases removed from V and 8 bases from J, the gap between germline ends came to 25 bases. The CDR3 protein is CASRSYLGGGSPGELFF. CDR3 bases: TGTGCCAGCAGATCATATCTGGGGGGCGGGAGCCCAGGGGAGCTGTTTTTT.

This clonotype showed up just a few times. V gene TRBV10-3 combines with J gene TRBJ2-3; D may correspond to TRBD1 or TRBD2 (5 bases each). Per the germline V gene, CDR1 is ENHRY and CDR2 is SYGVKD. CDR3 length equals 15 residues. With 6 bases removed from V and 6 bases from J, the gap between germline ends came to 19 bases. CDR3 protein: CAISSGTLSLDTQYF. CDR3 coding DNA: TGTGCCATCAGCTCCGGGACCCTGAGCCTCGATACGCAGTATTTT.

This clonotype appeared a single time. The chain links TRBV19 to TRBJ2-7, with D tentatively TRBD2 (5 bases). V dropped 4 bases and J dropped 3 bases, with 16 bases sitting between them. The CDR3 runs to 15 residues. The germline V gene encodes CDR1 LNHDA and CDR2 SQIVND (reference sequence). The CDR3 region has the DNA TGTGCCAGTAGTACACGATCCGGGGTAGTCTACGAGCAGTACTTC. This encodes CASSTRSGVVYEQYF.

This clonotype was seen many times. This chain uses TRBV7-9 with TRBJ2-5; no clear D gene. The CDR3 is 12 amino acids. Trimming removed 2 bases from V and 9 bases from J, with 10 bases in between. Germline CDR1 and CDR2: SEHNR and FQNEAQ (reference sequence). DNA for the CDR3: TGTGCCAGCAGCTTAAGCACGCCGGCCCAGTACTTC. It is translated as CASSLSTPAQYF. Full variable domain (outside the CDR3, taken from reference TRBV7-9 and TRBJ2-5): DTGVSQNPRHKITKRGQNVTFRCDPISEHNRLYWYRQTLGQGPEFLTYFQNEAQLEKSRLLSDRFSAERPKGSFSTLEIQRTEQGDSAMYLCASSLSTPAQYFGPGTRLLVL.

V gene TRBV4-1 combines with J gene TRBJ1-6; a weak D match, TRBD1 (6 bases). Germline values: CDR1 MGHRA, CDR2 YSYEKL. There are 15 residues in the CDR3. V gave up 1 base and J gave up 10 bases, with 14 bases separating them. CDR3 sequence: CASSQARGQGSPLHF. In nucleotides, the CDR3 is TGCGCCAGCAGCCAAGCTCGCGGGCAGGGGTCACCCCTCCACTTT.

The chain's CDR3 is CASSYSKHLVLAGPSNTGELFF. The DNA for the CDR3 is TGTGCCAGCAGTTACTCGAAGCATCTCGTACTAGCGGGGCCCTCGAACACCGGGGAGCTGTTTTTT. The gene calls are TRBV6-8 and TRBJ2-2, with TRBD2 identical over 10 bases. Trimming removed 0 bases from V and 0 bases from J; junction bases left unmatched: 16. The CDR3 runs to 22 residues. Looked up from germline, CDR1 is MNHGY and CDR2 is SAAAGT.

This rearrangement joins TRBV6-2 or TRBV6-3 to TRBJ1-1, with no clear D. CDR1 is MNHEY, CDR2 SVGEGT, per germline. V dropped 0 bases and J dropped 9 bases, with 5 bases sitting between them. The CDR3 spans 11 residues. The CDR3 DNA reads TGTGCCAGCAGTTACTCAGACCAAGCTTTCTTT. This encodes CASSYSDQAFF.

The chain employs TRBV20-1 and TRBJ2-3, with D maybe TRBD2 (6 bases). V was shortened by 3 bases and J by 2 bases, with 9 bases between the two germline ends. This CDR3 is built from 13 residues. Per germline, CDR1 DFQATT and CDR2 SNEGSKA (reference sequence). As DNA, the CDR3 is TGCAGTGCTAGGAGGGACTTCACAGATACGCAGTATTTT. Amino acids: CSARRDFTDTQYF.

This clonotype was counted once. The rearrangement links TRBV2 to TRBJ2-5, with TRBD2 identical over 10 bases. CDR1 SNHLY and CDR2 FYNNEI come from the germline V gene. This CDR3 region has 15 residues. The V gene end was trimmed by 4 bases and the J gene end by 0 bases; junction bases not matched to a gene: 2. CDR3 DNA sequence: TGTGCCAGCAGTGCTAGCGGGGGCCACCAAGAGACCCAGTACTTC. As protein: CASSASGGHQETQYF.

The V call is TRBV20-1, the J call TRBJ2-2; 7 bases are a match to TRBD2. The CDR3 has 12 residues. Trimming removed 6 bases from V and 6 bases from J; junction bases left unmatched: 4. The germline CDR1 and CDR2 sequences are DFQATT and SNEGSKA (reference sequence). The CDR3 here is CSAWGGSGELFF. The CDR3, as DNA: TGCAGTGCCTGGGGGGGGTCCGGGGAGCTGTTTTTT.

This clonotype was seen only a few times. This chain connects TRBV7-8 to TRBJ2-3; D is unclear. The CDR3 covers 10 residues. Germline V gene lookup returns CDR1 SGHVS and CDR2 FQNEAQ. The V gene lost 7 bases and the J gene lost 7 bases, with 6 bases spanning the gap. The CDR3 DNA sequence: TGTGCCAGCATGGGAAATACGCAGTATTTT. This gives the protein CASMGNTQYF. Full variable domain (outside the CDR3, taken from reference TRBV7-8 and TRBJ2-3): GAGVSQSPRYKVAKRGQDVALRCDPISGHVSLFWYQQALGQGPEFLTYFQNEAQLDKSGLPSDRFFAERPEGSVSTLKIQRTQQEDSAVYLCASMGNTQYFGPGTRLTVL.

This clonotype was counted ten times or more. The rearrangement joins TRBV7-2 to TRBJ2-4; 9 bases align to TRBD2. The length of the CDR3 is 16 residues. Per the germline V gene, CDR1 is SGHTA and CDR2 is FQGNSA. Losses at the gene ends were 4 bases for V and 0 bases for J; bases not matched to a gene: 4. The DNA of the CDR3 is TGTGCCAGCAGCTCGGGACTAGCTGTAGCCAAAAACATTCAGTACTTC. It codes for CASSSGLAVAKNIQYF.

The V call is TRBV30, the J call TRBJ1-6; D is perhaps TRBD1 (6 bases). This CDR3 is 19 amino acids long. The V end was cut by 0 bases, the J end by 0 bases, with 18 bases between. Germline loops: CDR1 GTSNPN, CDR2 SVGIG (reference sequence). The DNA of the CDR3 is TGTGCCTGGAGTGTATCCGGGGGGCCACGATTCTCCTATAATTCACCCCTCCACTTT. This translates into CAWSVSGGPRFSYNSPLHF.

The chain's CDR3 is CASSRGTVYQETQYF. CDR3 DNA: TGTGCCAGCAGCAGAGGGACCGTGTACCAAGAGACCCAGTACTTC. V is TRBV7-9 and J is TRBJ2-5; D is possibly TRBD1 or TRBD2 (5 bases each). This CDR3 has 15 amino acids. Germline V lookup: CDR1 SEHNR, CDR2 FQNEAQ (reference sequence). The germline V and J ends were trimmed by 5 bases and 0 bases, with 13 bases remaining between them.

This clonotype showed up just a few times. The V gene is TRBV7-2, the J gene TRBJ1-1; a possible D gene is TRBD1 (6 bases). The CDR3 covers 14 residues. Germline CDR1 SGHTA, CDR2 FQGNSA. The V and J ends lost 5 bases and 4 bases respectively, with 14 bases between them. The CDR3 DNA sequence: TGTGCCAGCAGCCAGGTGGGGGCCCTCACTGAAGCTTTCTTT. The encoded protein is CASSQVGALTEAFF.

The chain has TRBV2 and TRBJ2-7; 8 nucleotides match TRBD2. The CDR3 length is 13 residues. The junction had 2 bases not matched to a gene; V was cut back by 0 bases and J by 7 bases. Germline assignment: CDR1 SNHLY and CDR2 FYNNEI. For the CDR3, the DNA is TGTGCCAGCAGTGAAGCGCGGGGGGAAGAGCAGTACTTC. As protein: CASSEARGEEQYF.

The gene calls are TRBV10-3 and TRBJ1-5; 9 nucleotides agree with TRBD1. J lost 4 bases, V lost 5 bases, and 3 bases had no gene match. CDR3 length equals 14 residues. Per germline, CDR1 ENHRY and CDR2 SYGVKD. CDR3: CAISNGQGNQPQHF. DNA for the CDR3: TGTGCCATCAGTAACGGACAGGGGAATCAGCCCCAGCATTTT.

The count of this clonotype is one. J is TRBJ2-5 and V is TRBV5-4, with a possible D match to TRBD1 (7 bases). The ends were cut back, 4 bases at V and 2 bases at J, with 12 bases in the middle. Germline assignment: CDR1 SGHNT and CDR2 YYREEE (reference sequence). CDR3 length: 14 residues. The DNA of the CDR3 is TGTGCCAGCAGCGCCCCAGGGGGGCAAGAGACCCAGTACTTC. Translating it yields CASSAPGGQETQYF. The full variable domain, with the rest looked up from reference TRBV5-4 and TRBJ2-5, is ETGVTQSPTHLIKTRGQQVTLRCSSQSGHNTVSWYQQALGQGPQFIFQYYREEENGRGNFPPRFSGLQFPNYSSELNVNALELDDSALYLCASSAPGGQETQYFGPGTRLLVL.